Shown below are 28 T cell receptor beta chains from a single sample sequenced in a study of monozygotic twins with inflammatory bowel disease. TCRdb re-called the 5' RACE reads and shows each CDR3 protein once, DNA omitted. The table lists roughly 160,000 distinct CDR3 sequences. Sequencing was performed on blood. Receptors were obtained from a human donor with ulcerative colitis or Crohn's disease, or a healthy co-twin of an affected twin (not recorded which).

V is TRBV9 and J is TRBJ2-1; TCRdb names TRBD2, which stays unverified in the absence of DNA. The germline gives CDR1 SGDLS, CDR2 YYNGEE. The CDR3 length is 15 residues. CDR3 amino acids: CASSDERGAKNEQFF.

The J gene is TRBJ2-1, the V gene TRBV5-1; the D gene TCRdb calls, TRBD2, cannot be checked with no DNA. The CDR3 consists of 15 residues. Germline-derived CDR1 and CDR2 are SGHRS and YFSETQ. CDR3 amino acids: CASSLLAGGPTEQFF.

This rearrangement joins TRBV2 to TRBJ2-5. The length of the CDR3 is 13 residues. Germline V gene data show CDR1 as SNHLY and CDR2 as FYNNEI. This CDR3 is CASSGGIGEAQYF. Supplemented by reference TRBV2 and TRBJ2-5, the full variable domain reads EPEVTQTPSHQVTQMGQEVILRCVPISNHLYFYWYRQILGQKVEFLVSFYNNEISEKSEIFDDQFSVERPDGSNFTLKIRSTKLEDSAMYFCASSGGIGEAQYFGPGTRLLVL.

This chain connects TRBV6-1 to TRBJ2-3; TCRdb reports TRBD1, a call that lacks DNA to check it against. CDR1 is MNHNS, CDR2 SASEGT, per germline. The CDR3 covers 15 residues. Here the CDR3 reads CASSPGQGNIDTQYF.

The rearrangement joins TRBV12-3 or TRBV12-4 to TRBJ2-7; the D call of TRBD1 rests on TCRdb alone, since no DNA is present to check it. The CDR3 consists of 14 residues. The CDR3 loop reads CASSLTDGNYEQYF.

This chain links TRBV4-1 with TRBJ1-2. The germline V gene has CDR1 MGHRA and CDR2 YSYEKL. This CDR3 has 13 amino acids. The chain's CDR3 is CASCQEVQYGYTF.

This sequence joins TRBV7-2 and TRBJ2-7; without DNA, the TCRdb call of TRBD1 cannot be checked. CDR3 length: 12 amino acids. CDR1 and CDR2 (germline): SGHTA, FQGNSA. The CDR3 spells CASRDNNYEQYF.

The CDR3 here is CSARDWAKGTQRDTQYF. The chain uses TRBV20-1 and TRBJ2-3; TCRdb gives TRBD1 as the D gene, but with no DNA this cannot be confirmed. Germline V gene data show CDR1 as DFQATT and CDR2 as SNEGSKA (reference sequence). The length of the CDR3 is 17 residues.

This chain uses TRBV11-2 with TRBJ2-5; lacking DNA, the TRBD1 call made by TCRdb goes unchecked. The germline CDR1 and CDR2 sequences are SGHAT and FQNNGV. The CDR3 runs 14 residues. The CDR3 sequence: CASSLLGTGETQYF.

This chain links TRBV5-1 with TRBJ2-2; the TCRdb call, TRBD2, lacks DNA for checking. The germline V gene encodes CDR1 SGHRS and CDR2 YFSETQ. The CDR3 extends over 21 amino acids. The CDR3 here is CASSSNRVEGLAGIYTGELFF. Together with reference TRBV5-1 and TRBJ2-2, the CDR3 gives the full variable domain: KAGVTQTPRYLIKTRGQQVTLSCSPISGHRSVSWYQQTPGQGLQFLFEYFSETQRNKGNFPGRFSGRQFSNSRSEMNVSTLELGDSALYLCASSSNRVEGLAGIYTGELFFGEGSRLTVL.

V usage is TRBV30 and J usage is TRBJ1-1; TCRdb lists TRBD1, though no DNA is available to test this call. This CDR3 is 15 amino acids long. Germline V CDR1 and CDR2: GTSNPN, SVGIG (reference sequence). The CDR3 protein is CAWSGGQGYATEAFF.

V gene TRBV7-9 combines with J gene TRBJ1-2; the D gene TCRdb calls, TRBD1, cannot be checked with no DNA. CDR1 and CDR2 (germline): SEHNR, FQNEAQ (reference sequence). The CDR3 is 14 amino acids. The CDR3: CASSLVDRRSGYTF.

This chain links TRBV7-2 with TRBJ2-1. Germline CDR1 reads SGHTA; CDR2 reads FQGNSA. This CDR3 is 15 amino acids long. The CDR3 sequence is CASRRGITSYNEQFF.

The chain couples TRBV29-1 to TRBJ2-2; TCRdb's assignment of TRBD1 cannot be checked, as there is no DNA. Germline lookup yields CDR1 SQVTM and CDR2 ANQGSEA. The CDR3 loop spans 15 amino acids. The CDR3 spells CSVPAGAANTGELFF.

The genes are TRBV6-2 or TRBV6-3 and TRBJ2-1; TCRdb calls TRBD2, which cannot be checked without DNA. CDR1 MNHEY and CDR2 SVGEGT come from the germline V gene. This CDR3 spans 16 amino acids. The chain's CDR3 is CASSSPRRTSGNEQFF.

The chain is built from TRBV3-1 and TRBJ2-7; the TCRdb D gene call, TRBD2, has no DNA to confirm it. This CDR3 has 14 amino acids. Germline V gene sequence: CDR1 LGHDT, CDR2 YNNKEL (reference sequence). This CDR3 is CASSQTLVGDEQYF.

This chain connects TRBV28 to TRBJ1-5. CDR1 and CDR2 (germline): MDHEN, SYDVKM. This CDR3 is built from 16 residues. CDR3 amino acids: CASSLGGPSFNQPQHF.

This sequence joins TRBV20-1 and TRBJ1-5. The CDR3 contains 15 residues. The germline CDR1 and CDR2 sequences are DFQATT and SNEGSKA (reference sequence). This CDR3 is CSAKSRSSGYQPQHF.

The rearrangement joins TRBV5-1 to TRBJ2-1; the D gene TCRdb calls, TRBD2, cannot be checked with no DNA. Germline values: CDR1 SGHRS, CDR2 YFSETQ. This CDR3 comprises 14 residues. CDR3 amino acids: CASQLAGGRSEQFF.

The V call is TRBV7-3, the J call TRBJ1-2; TCRdb's assignment of TRBD1 cannot be checked, as there is no DNA. The CDR3 extends over 15 amino acids. CDR1 and CDR2 (germline): SGHTA, FQGTGA. The CDR3: CASSLTFTGPYGYTF.

J is TRBJ2-7 and V is TRBV6-1. In germline, CDR1 is MNHNS, CDR2 SASEGT. The CDR3 consists of 17 residues. The CDR3 is CASSEALLGSRGYEQYF.

This chain links TRBV19 with TRBJ1-5. Germline CDR1 LNHDA, CDR2 SQIVND (reference sequence). CDR3 length: 18 residues. CDR3 in amino acids: CASSIYGVRAQSNQPQHF.

V usage is TRBV12-3 or TRBV12-4 and J usage is TRBJ1-2; no DNA is available, so the TRBD1 call from TCRdb remains unchecked. The CDR3 has 16 residues. The CDR3 sequence: CASSPNRTGRRDGYTF.

The chain uses TRBV7-6 and TRBJ2-1; TCRdb calls TRBD1, which cannot be checked without DNA. The CDR3 has 13 residues. CDR1 and CDR2 (germline): SGHVS, FNYEAQ. CDR3: CASRRFRGDEQFF.

The chain is built from TRBV10-3 and TRBJ2-7; TCRdb's D gene call, TRBD1, goes unchecked for lack of DNA. There are 13 residues in the CDR3. The germline V gene has CDR1 ENHRY and CDR2 SYGVKD. The CDR3 loop is CAIMGDGTYEQYF.

This chain links TRBV6-1 with TRBJ2-2; no DNA is available, so the TRBD1 call from TCRdb remains unchecked. The CDR3 consists of 14 residues. The V gene's germline CDR1 is MNHNS and CDR2 SASEGT. CDR3 amino acids: CASSVRVGTGELFF.

The rearrangement links TRBV7-2 to TRBJ1-1. The CDR3 is 13 amino acids. Germline lookup yields CDR1 SGHTA and CDR2 FQGNSA. CDR3 region: CASSLARKEEAFF.

V and J are TRBV5-1 and TRBJ2-3; checking the TCRdb D call of TRBD2 is not possible without DNA. Germline lookup yields CDR1 SGHRS and CDR2 YFSETQ. This CDR3 region has 19 residues. CDR3 sequence reads: CASSPGLAGGRRSTDTQYF.